This TCR beta chain was captured by sequencing in a study of blood T cell repertoires in COVID-19. Sequencing used immunoSEQ multiplex PCR; TCRdb keeps in-frame clones, though not all of them. The sample shows tens of thousands of clones, about 82% of them seen only once. The CDR3 covers 14 residues. CDR1 and CDR2 from the germline V gene are SGHTA and FQGTGA. The V end lost 5 bases, the J end lost 5 bases, and 13 bases lay between the germline ends. This chain uses TRBV7-3 with TRBJ2-1, with a weak D call TRBD1 (5 bases). This receptor was taken from a man aged 45 to 65 with active COVID-19. Sequences were obtained from peripheral blood. In DNA form, the CDR3 reads TGTGCCAGCAGCGTAATGGACACCAACAATGAGCAGTTCTTC. Its protein product is CASSVMDTNNEQFF.